This TCR beta chain is from a study of identical twins. Study observations and caveats: The models systematically underestimated how much out-of-frame TCR alpha was shared in monozygotic twins. Alpha sequences that were out-of-frame and twin-shared showed an excess of low generation probability.

There are a few counts of this clonotype. The target antigen is unknown. The CDR3 is 17 amino acids. The J segment lost 5 bases and the V segment lost 6 bases, leaving 20 bases of the junction unmatched. Germline lookup yields CDR1 DFQATT and CDR2 SNEGSKA (reference sequence). A single record per CDR3 protein comes from TCRdb applying MiXCR to the 5' RACE reads. Of around 290,000 distinct CDR3 sequences in the sample, around 9.7% are singletons; the top ten hold about 7.1%. Healthy Caucasians were all of the donors. These sequences were also reported in another study, on yellow fever vaccine responses in identical twins.

The chain employs TRBV20-1 and TRBJ2-5, with 8 positions matching TRBD2. Sequenced: CD8+ T cells sorted from blood. The TCR comes from a woman aged 18-29 years in good health. The CDR3 sequence: CSAHLRTSSVFWETQYF. In nucleotides, the CDR3 is TGCAGTGCCCACCTCCGGACTAGCTCTGTTTTTTGGGAGACCCAGTACTTC.